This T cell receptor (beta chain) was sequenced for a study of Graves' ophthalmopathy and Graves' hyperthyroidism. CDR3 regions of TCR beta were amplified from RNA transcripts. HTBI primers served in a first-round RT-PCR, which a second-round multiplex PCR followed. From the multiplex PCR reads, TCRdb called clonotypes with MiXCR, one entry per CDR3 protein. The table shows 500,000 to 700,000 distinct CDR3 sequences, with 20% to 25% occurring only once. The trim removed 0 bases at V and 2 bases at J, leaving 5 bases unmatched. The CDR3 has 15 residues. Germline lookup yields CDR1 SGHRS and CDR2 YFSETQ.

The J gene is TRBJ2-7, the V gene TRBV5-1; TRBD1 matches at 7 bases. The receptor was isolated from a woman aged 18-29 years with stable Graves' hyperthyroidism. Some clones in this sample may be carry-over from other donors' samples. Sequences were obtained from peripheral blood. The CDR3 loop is CASSLARTGTYEQYF. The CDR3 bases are TGCGCCAGCAGCTTGGCCAGGACAGGTACCTACGAGCAGTACTTC.